The 14 T cell receptor beta chains presented below share a single source sample, sequenced in a study of blood T cell repertoires in COVID-19. Produced via immunoSEQ multiplex PCR; TCRdb's table is partial and in-frame only. The sample yields some 200,000 clones, more than 75% seen once. Sequenced material: peripheral blood. The receptors derive from a man between 35 and 55 years old with active or convalescent COVID-19.

This sequence joins TRBV9 and TRBJ1-3; D not certain. Germline CDR1 is SGDLS and CDR2 is YYNGEE. This CDR3 comprises 12 residues. Trimming pared 4 bases from V and 8 bases from J, leaving 10 bases between. Here the CDR3 reads CASSSLQDTIYF. CDR3 in DNA: TGTGCCAGCAGCTCTCTCCAGGACACCATATATTTT. Full variable domain (missing parts from reference TRBV9 and TRBJ1-3): DSGVTQTPKHLITATGQRVTLRCSPRSGDLSVYWYQQSLDQGLQFLIQYYNGEERAKGNILERFSAQQFPDLHSELNLSSLELGDSALYFCASSSLQDTIYFGEGSWLTVV.

V usage is TRBV7-9 and J usage is TRBJ1-1; D is undetermined. Germline values: CDR1 SEHNR, CDR2 FQNEAQ (reference sequence). With 6 bases removed from V and 5 bases from J, the gap between germline ends came to 16 bases. There are 14 residues in the CDR3. CDR3 nucleotide sequence: TGTGCCAGCAGGATAGACTCGGGTAGGACTGAAGCTTTCTTT. Residues: CASRIDSGRTEAFF.

The J gene is TRBJ1-5, the V gene TRBV5-6; no clear D. The CDR3 extends over 14 amino acids. Germline CDR1 SGHDT, CDR2 YYEEEE. The V end was cut by 2 bases, the J end by 3 bases, with 9 bases between. CDR3 in DNA: TGTGCCAGCAGCTTCGGGTGGTTCAATCAGCCCCAGCATTTT. It encodes CASSFGWFNQPQHF.

This chain links TRBV5-1 with TRBJ2-3, with a possible D match to TRBD2 (5 bases). Germline CDR1 is SGHRS and CDR2 is YFSETQ. Trimming removed 7 bases at V and 2 bases at J, with 14 bases between. The CDR3 is 14 amino acids. The CDR3 is CASGNGGNTDTQYF. The CDR3, as DNA: TGCGCCAGCGGTAACGGAGGTAACACAGATACGCAGTATTTT.

The chain carries TRBV11-2 and TRBJ1-4, with D unclear. The CDR3 runs to 13 residues. From germline, CDR1 is SGHAT and CDR2 FQNNGV. Deletions cut 5 bases from V and 8 bases from J, with 12 bases between. This chain's CDR3 is CASSHGSREKLFF. CDR3 nucleotides: TGTGCCAGCAGCCACGGGAGTAGGGAAAAACTGTTTTTT.

The V call is TRBV14, the J call TRBJ1-2, with TRBD1 matching over 10 bases. CDR1 SGHDN and CDR2 FVKESK come from the germline V gene. This CDR3 spans 13 amino acids. V dropped 5 bases and J dropped 7; count of bases not matched to a gene: 4. In DNA, the CDR3 is TGTGCCAGCAGCAGACAGGGGGCGCGTGGCTACACCTTC. Protein product: CASSRQGARGYTF.

The chain recombines TRBV6-5 with TRBJ1-1; no clear D. The V gene lost 5 bases and the J gene lost 4 bases, with 5 bases spanning the gap. Germline assignment: CDR1 MNHEY and CDR2 SVGAGI. The CDR3 spans 11 residues. CDR3 residues: CASSTSTEAFF. The CDR3, as DNA: TGTGCCAGCAGTACAAGCACTGAAGCTTTCTTT.

The chain recombines TRBV6-5 with TRBJ2-1; weak D call: TRBD2 (5 bases). This CDR3 contains 12 residues. V was cut by 7 bases and J by 7 bases, with 11 bases left in between. The germline CDR1 and CDR2 sequences are MNHEY and SVGAGI. CDR3 bases: TGTGCCAGCACTCTGGGCGGGAATGAGCAGTTCTTC. Amino acid sequence: CASTLGGNEQFF.

The chain carries TRBV24-1 and TRBJ1-2; perhaps TRBD1 as D (6 bases). The CDR3 length is 13 residues. The germline gives CDR1 KGHDR, CDR2 SFDVKD. Trimming left V 3 bases short and J 3 bases short, with 7 bases between. CDR3 protein: CATSDAGDYGYTF. CDR3 in DNA: TGTGCCACCAGTGATGCAGGGGACTATGGCTACACCTTC.

V and J are TRBV11-2 and TRBJ1-6; D is perhaps TRBD1 (5 bases). CDR3 length: 15 amino acids. The V end was cut by 5 bases, the J end by 8 bases, with 16 bases between. Germline V gene data show CDR1 as SGHAT and CDR2 as FQNNGV. This chain's CDR3 is CASSTRQLIDSPLHF. CDR3 in DNA: TGTGCCAGCAGCACCCGACAGCTGATCGATTCACCCCTCCACTTT.

The chain joins TRBV24-1 to TRBJ1-1; D not resolved. V was pared by 3 bases and J by 10 bases, with 11 bases between. The germline gives CDR1 KGHDR, CDR2 SFDVKD. The CDR3 contains 12 residues. The chain's CDR3 is CATSDPRGLAFF. For the CDR3, the DNA is TGTGCCACCAGTGATCCCCGCGGGCTAGCTTTCTTT.

This chain connects TRBV30 to TRBJ2-6, with TRBD1 matching over 7 bases. Germline V gene data show CDR1 as GTSNPN and CDR2 as SVGIG (reference sequence). Germline trimming cut 3 bases from V and 3 bases from J; bases unmatched to any gene: 11. The CDR3 sequence is 17 residues long. The chain's CDR3 is CAWSHNRGTSGANVLTF. The CDR3 DNA is TGTGCCTGGAGCCATAACAGGGGTACGAGTGGGGCCAACGTCCTGACTTTC.

The V and J genes are TRBV6-6 and TRBJ2-3; TRBD1 matches 8 bases. Germline assignment: CDR1 MNHNY and CDR2 SVGAGI (reference sequence). Losses at the gene ends were 5 bases for V and 0 bases for J; bases not matched to a gene: 13. This CDR3 is 18 amino acids long. CDR3 loop: CASSRTGTLVSSTDTQYF. DNA for the CDR3: TGTGCCAGCAGTCGGACAGGGACCCTCGTTTCAAGCACAGATACGCAGTATTTT.

The chain uses TRBV5-1 and TRBJ2-3; TRBD1 matches at 11 bases. J gave up 7 bases and V 3 bases, and 7 bases lay outside the gene matches. Germline V gene data show CDR1 as SGHRS and CDR2 as YFSETQ. CDR3 length: 15 residues. The CDR3 DNA follows: TGCGCCAGCAGCTACCGGACAGGGGGCGAGAATACGCAGTATTTT. This encodes CASSYRTGGENTQYF.